This T cell receptor (beta chain) was retrieved from a study of PD-L1 blockade in urothelial cancer. Across the whole study: Atezolizumab was started by patients at some point between 2013 and 2014 at 1,200 mg intravenously every 3 weeks. In the patient group, most of the roughly 30 were males with bladder-origin urothelial cancer. Analysis of the blood was performed 3 weeks (second dose) and 6 weeks after treatment start. T cell content in blood samples showed a median of around 140,000.

Time point of the sample: peripheral blood 6 weeks after treatment start. The table came from immunoSEQ multiplex PCR; TCRdb's copy has only in-frame clones and leaves some out. The repertoire consists of about 130,000 clones, with about 83% occurring once and the leading ten covering 2% to 3%. Germline CDR1 and CDR2: SGHTS and YDEGEE. The CDR3 length is 13 residues. V was pared by 1 base and J by 5 bases, with 9 bases between. The receptor was isolated from a man aged 45-60 years with urothelial cancer. This sample comprised PBMCs, obtained around atezolizumab (anti-PD-L1) treatment. J is TRBJ1-1 and V is TRBV5-8; D perhaps matches TRBD1 (5 bases). This CDR3 is CASSLRGGTEAFF. DNA for the CDR3: TGTGCCAGCAGCTTGAGGGGAGGGACTGAAGCTTTCTTT.